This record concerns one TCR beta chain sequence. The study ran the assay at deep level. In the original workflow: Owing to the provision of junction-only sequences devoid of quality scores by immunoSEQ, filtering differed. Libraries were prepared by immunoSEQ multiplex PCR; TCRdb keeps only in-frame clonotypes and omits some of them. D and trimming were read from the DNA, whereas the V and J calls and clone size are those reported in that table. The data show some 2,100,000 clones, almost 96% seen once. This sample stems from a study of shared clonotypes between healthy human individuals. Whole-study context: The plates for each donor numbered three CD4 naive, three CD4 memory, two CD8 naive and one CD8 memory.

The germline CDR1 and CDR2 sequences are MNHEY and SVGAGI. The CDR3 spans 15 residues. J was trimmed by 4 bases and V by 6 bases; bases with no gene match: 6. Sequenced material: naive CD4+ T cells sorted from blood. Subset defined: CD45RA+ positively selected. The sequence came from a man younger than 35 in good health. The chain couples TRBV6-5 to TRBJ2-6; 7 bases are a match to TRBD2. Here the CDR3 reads CASRSMGLGANVLTF. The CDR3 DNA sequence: TGTGCCAGCAGGTCTATGGGACTAGGGGCCAACGTCCTGACTTTC.